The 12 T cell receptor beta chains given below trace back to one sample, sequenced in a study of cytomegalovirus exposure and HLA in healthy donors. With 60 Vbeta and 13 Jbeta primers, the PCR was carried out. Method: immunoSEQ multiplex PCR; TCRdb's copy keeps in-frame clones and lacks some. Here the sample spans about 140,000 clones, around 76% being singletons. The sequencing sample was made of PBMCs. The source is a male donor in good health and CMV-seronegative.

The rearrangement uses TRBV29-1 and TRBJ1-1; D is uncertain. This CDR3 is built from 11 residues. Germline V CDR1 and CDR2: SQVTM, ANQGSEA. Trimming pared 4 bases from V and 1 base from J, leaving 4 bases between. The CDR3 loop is CSVVKNTEAFF. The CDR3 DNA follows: TGCAGCGTTGTAAAGAACACTGAAGCTTTCTTT.

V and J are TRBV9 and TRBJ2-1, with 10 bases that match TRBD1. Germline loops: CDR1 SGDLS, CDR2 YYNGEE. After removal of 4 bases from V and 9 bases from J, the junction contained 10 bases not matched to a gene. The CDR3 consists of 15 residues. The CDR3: CASSPHGTGEGEQFF. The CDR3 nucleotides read TGTGCCAGCAGCCCCCACGGGACAGGGGAGGGTGAGCAGTTCTTC.

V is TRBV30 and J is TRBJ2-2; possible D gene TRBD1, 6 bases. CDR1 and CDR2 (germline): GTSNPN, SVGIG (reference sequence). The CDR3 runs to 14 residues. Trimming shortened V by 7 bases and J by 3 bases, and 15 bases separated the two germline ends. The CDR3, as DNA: TGTGCCTCCGAATGGGGGCAATACACCGGGGAGCTGTTTTTT. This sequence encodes CASEWGQYTGELFF.

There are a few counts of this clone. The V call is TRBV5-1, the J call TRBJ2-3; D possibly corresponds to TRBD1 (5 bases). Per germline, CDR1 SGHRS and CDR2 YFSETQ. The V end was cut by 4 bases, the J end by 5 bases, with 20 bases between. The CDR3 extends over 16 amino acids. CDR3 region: CASSPIPGIGVDTQYF. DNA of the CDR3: TGCGCCAGCAGCCCCATACCAGGGATTGGAGTAGATACGCAGTATTTT.

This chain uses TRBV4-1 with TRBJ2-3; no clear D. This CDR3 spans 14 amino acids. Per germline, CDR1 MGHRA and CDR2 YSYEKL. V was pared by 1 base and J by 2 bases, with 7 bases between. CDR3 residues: CASSQGALTDTQYF. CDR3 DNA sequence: TGCGCCAGCAGCCAAGGGGCTCTCACAGATACGCAGTATTTT.

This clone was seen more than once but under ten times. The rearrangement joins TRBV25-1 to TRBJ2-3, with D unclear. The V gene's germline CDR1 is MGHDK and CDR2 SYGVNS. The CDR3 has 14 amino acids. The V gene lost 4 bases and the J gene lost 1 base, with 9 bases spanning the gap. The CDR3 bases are TGTGCCAGCAGTGTGGCAGGTCGCACAGATACGCAGTATTTT. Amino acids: CASSVAGRTDTQYF.

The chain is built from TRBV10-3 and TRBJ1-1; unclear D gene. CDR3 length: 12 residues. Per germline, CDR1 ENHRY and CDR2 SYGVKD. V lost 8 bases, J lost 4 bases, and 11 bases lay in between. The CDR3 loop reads CAIGQVITEAFF. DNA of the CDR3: TGTGCCATCGGTCAGGTAATCACTGAAGCTTTCTTT.

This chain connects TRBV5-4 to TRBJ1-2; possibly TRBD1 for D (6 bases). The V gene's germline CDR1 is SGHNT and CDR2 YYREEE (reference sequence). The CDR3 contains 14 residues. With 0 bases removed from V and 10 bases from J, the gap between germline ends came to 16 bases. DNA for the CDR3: TGTGCCAGCAGCTTGGCCAGGGGCCCGAGCCCCTACACCTTC. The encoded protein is CASSLARGPSPYTF.

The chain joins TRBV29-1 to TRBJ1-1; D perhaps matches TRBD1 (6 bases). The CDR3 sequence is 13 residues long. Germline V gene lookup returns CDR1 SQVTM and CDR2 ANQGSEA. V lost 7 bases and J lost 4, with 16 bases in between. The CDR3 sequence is CSGGQGLSTEAFF. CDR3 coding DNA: TGCAGCGGGGGGCAGGGTTTGAGCACTGAAGCTTTCTTT.

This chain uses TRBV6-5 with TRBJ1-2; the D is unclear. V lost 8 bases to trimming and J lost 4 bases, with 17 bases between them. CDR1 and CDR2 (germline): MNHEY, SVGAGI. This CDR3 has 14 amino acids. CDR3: CASGTTFVLYGYTF. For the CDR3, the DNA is TGTGCCAGCGGCACGACATTTGTACTCTATGGCTACACCTTC.

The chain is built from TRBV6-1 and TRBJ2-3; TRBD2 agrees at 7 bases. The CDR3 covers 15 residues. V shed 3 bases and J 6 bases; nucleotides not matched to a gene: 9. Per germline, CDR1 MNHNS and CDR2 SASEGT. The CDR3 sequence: CASSEHLGAGDTQYF. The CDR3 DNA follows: TGTGCCAGCAGTGAGCATCTGGGAGCGGGGGATACGCAGTATTTT.

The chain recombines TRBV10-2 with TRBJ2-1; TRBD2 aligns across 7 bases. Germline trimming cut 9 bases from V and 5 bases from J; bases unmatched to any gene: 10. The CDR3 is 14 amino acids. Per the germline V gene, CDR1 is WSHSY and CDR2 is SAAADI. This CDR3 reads CASAWLAENNEQFF. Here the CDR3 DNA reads TGCGCCAGTGCGTGGCTAGCGGAAAACAATGAGCAGTTCTTC.